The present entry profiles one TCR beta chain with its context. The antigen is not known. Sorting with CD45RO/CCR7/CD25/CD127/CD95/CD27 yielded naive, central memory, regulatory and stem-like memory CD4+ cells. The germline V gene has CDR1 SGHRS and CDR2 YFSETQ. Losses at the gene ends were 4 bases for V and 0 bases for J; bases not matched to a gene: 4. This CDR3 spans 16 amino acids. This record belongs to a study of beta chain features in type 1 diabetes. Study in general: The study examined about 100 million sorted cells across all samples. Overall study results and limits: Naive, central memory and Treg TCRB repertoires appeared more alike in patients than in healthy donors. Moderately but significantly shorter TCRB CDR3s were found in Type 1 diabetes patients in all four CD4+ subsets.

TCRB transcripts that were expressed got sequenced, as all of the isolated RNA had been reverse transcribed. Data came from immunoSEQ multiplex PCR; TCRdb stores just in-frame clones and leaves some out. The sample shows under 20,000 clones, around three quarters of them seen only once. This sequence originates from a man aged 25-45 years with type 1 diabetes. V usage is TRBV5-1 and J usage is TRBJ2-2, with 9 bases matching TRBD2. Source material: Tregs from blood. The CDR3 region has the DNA TGCGCCAGCAGCCCGACTAGCGGAACGAACACCGGGGAGCTGTTTTTT. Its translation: CASSPTSGTNTGELFF.